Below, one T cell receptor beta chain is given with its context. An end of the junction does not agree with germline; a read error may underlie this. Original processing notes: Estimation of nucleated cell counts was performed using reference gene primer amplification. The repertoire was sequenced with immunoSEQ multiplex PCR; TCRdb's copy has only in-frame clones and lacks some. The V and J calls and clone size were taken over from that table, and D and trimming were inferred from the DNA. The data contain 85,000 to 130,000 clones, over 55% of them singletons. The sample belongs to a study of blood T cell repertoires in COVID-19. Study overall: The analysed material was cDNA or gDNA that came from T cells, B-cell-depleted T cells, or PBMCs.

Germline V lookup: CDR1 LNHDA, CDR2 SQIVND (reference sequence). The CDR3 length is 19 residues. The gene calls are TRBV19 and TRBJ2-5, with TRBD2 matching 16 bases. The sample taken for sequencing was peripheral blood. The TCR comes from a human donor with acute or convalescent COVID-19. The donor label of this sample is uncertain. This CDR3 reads CASSPGTSGGAYRQKTQYF. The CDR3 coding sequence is TGTGCCAGTAGTCCGGGGACTAGCGGGGGGGCTTATCGCCAAAAGACCCAGTACTTC.